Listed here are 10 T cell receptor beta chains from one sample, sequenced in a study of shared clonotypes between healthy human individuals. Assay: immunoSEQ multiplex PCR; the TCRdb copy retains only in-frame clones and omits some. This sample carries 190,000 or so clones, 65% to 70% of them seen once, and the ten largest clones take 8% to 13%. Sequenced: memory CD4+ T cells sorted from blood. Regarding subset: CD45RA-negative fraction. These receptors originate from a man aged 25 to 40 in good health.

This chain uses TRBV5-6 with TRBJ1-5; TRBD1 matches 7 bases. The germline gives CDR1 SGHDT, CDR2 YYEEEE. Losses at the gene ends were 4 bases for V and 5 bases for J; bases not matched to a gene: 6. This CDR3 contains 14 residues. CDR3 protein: CASSRQGGYQPQHF. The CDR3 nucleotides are TGTGCCAGCAGCCGACAGGGAGGCTATCAGCCCCAGCATTTT.

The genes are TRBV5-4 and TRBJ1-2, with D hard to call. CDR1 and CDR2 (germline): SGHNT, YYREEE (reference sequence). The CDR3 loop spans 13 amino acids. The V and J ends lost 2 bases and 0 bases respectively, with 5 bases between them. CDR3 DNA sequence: TGTGCCAGCAGCTTTCCACCTAACTATGGCTACACCTTC. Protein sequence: CASSFPPNYGYTF.

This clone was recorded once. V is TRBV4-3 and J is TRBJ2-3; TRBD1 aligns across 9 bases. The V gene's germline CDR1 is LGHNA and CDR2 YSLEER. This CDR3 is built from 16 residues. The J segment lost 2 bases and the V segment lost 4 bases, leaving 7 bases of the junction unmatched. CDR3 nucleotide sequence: TGCGCCAGCAGCCCGGGACAGGGATGGTCCACAGATACGCAGTATTTT. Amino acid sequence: CASSPGQGWSTDTQYF.

CDR3 residues: CAISERGPGYGYTF. CDR3 sequence (DNA): TGTGCCATCAGTGAACGAGGGCCCGGTTATGGCTACACCTTC. The V and J genes are TRBV10-3 and TRBJ1-2; D remains unclear. Germline assignment: CDR1 ENHRY and CDR2 SYGVKD. Trimming removed 3 bases at V and 5 bases at J, with 13 bases between. The CDR3 is 14 residues long.

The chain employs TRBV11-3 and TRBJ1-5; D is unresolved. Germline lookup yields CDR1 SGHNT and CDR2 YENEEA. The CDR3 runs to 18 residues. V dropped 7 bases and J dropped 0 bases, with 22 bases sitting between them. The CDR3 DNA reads TGTGCCAGCAACGGGTATACTTTAGCCCCTTATAGCAATCAGCCCCAGCATTTT. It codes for CASNGYTLAPYSNQPQHF. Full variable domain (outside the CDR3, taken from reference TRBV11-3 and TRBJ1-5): EAGVVQSPRYKIIEKKQPVAFWCNPISGHNTLYWYLQNLGQGPELLIRYENEEAVDDSQLPKDRFSAERLKGVDSTLKIQPAELGDSAVYLCASNGYTLAPYSNQPQHFGDGTRLSIL.

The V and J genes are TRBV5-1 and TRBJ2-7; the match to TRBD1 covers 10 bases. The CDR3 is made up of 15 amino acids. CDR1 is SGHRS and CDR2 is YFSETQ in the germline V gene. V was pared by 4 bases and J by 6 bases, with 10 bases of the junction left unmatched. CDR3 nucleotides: TGCGCCAGCAGCAGCTCCGGGACAGGGGAGAGCGAGCAGTACTTC. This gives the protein CASSSSGTGESEQYF.

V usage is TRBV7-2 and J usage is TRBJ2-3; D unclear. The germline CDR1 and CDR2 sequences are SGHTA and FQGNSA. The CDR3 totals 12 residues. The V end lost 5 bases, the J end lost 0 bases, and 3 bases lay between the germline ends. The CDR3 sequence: CASSPSTDTQYF. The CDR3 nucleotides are TGTGCCAGCAGCCCAAGCACAGATACGCAGTATTTT.

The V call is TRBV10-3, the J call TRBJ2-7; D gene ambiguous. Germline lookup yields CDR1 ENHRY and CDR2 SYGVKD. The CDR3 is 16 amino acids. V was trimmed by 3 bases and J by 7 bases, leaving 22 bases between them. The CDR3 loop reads CAISDHAGPYGQEQYF. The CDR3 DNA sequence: TGTGCCATCAGTGATCATGCAGGCCCATACGGTCAGGAGCAGTACTTC.

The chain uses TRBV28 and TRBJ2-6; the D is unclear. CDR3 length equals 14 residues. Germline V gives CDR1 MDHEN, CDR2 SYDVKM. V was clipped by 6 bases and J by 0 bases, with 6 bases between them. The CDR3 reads CASRKASGANVLTF. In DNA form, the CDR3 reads TGTGCCAGCAGGAAGGCCTCTGGGGCCAACGTCCTGACTTTC.

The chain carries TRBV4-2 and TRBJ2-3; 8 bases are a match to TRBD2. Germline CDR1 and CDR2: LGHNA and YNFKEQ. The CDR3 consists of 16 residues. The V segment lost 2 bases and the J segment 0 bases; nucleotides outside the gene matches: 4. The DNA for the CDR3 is TGTGCCAGCAGCCAATTCGTAGCGGGAAGCACAGATACGCAGTATTTT. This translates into CASSQFVAGSTDTQYF.